The rows below give T cell receptor beta chains drawn from one sample of a study of T-cell reconstitution after alpha-beta-depleted transplantation in children. In TCRdb, the PCR reads were re-called with MiXCR into one record per CDR3 protein. The sample lists around 300,000 distinct CDR3 sequences; around 10% were seen once. This specimen was PBMCs, taken before TCRalphabeta/CD19-depleted stem cell transplant. Every receptor here comes from a boy under two years old with acute myeloid leukemia, due to receive a stem cell transplant. Both conserved end residues are part of each CDR3. The D gene is left open where the match is weak. Only part of the rows carry a size: once, few, many, or a class if the clone is expanded.

J,D,size,V,DNA,CDR3
TRBJ2-2,TRBD2,many,TRBV9,TGTGCCAGCAGCGGCAAGCGGGGGGCACGGATCAACACCGGGGAGCTGTTTTTT,CASSGKRGARINTGELFF
TRBJ2-7,NA,many,TRBV28,TGTGCCAGCAGTTTACGGAAAAACGAGCAGTACTTC,CASSLRKNEQYF
TRBJ2-3,TRBD2,many,TRBV20-1,TGCAGTGCTAGCACCCTACTAGCGGGAGGGCCGTTGGGTACGCAGTATTTT,CSASTLLAGGPLGTQYF
TRBJ1-5,TRBD1,many,TRBV20-1,TGCAGTGCTAGAGATTCAGGGGGGGGCAATCAGCCCCAGCATTTT,CSARDSGGGNQPQHF
TRBJ1-1,TRBD1,many,TRBV7-2,TGTGCCAGCAGCCACAGGGGGGAGGCCTCTGAAGCTTTCTTT,CASSHRGEASEAFF
TRBJ2-7,NA,many,TRBV27,TGTGCCAGCAGTTTATCGGTTAGGATGAGCTCCTACGAGCAGTACTTC,CASSLSVRMSSYEQYF
TRBJ1-6,TRBD1,many,TRBV6-5,TGTGCCAGCAGTTATTCAAACAGGGGTAATTCACCCCTCCACTTT,CASSYSNRGNSPLHF
TRBJ1-6,NA,many,TRBV29-1,TGCAGCGTTGCCCGAGACGTAAATTCACCCCTCCACTTT,CSVARDVNSPLHF
TRBJ2-1,TRBD2,many,TRBV7-3,TGTGCCAGCAGCCCTCTAGCGGGCTCCTACAATGAGCAGTTCTTC,CASSPLAGSYNEQFF
TRBJ2-3,TRBD1,NA,TRBV5-1,TGCGCCAGCAGCTTGAAGGCAGGGGGCAAGACAGATACGCAGTATTTT,CASSLKAGGKTDTQYF
TRBJ2-3,NA,many,TRBV7-2,TGTGCCAGCAGCGGCTCAAATACGCAGTATTTT,CASSGSNTQYF
TRBJ2-6,NA,many,TRBV28,TGTGCCAGCAGTAAGGGGGCTGGGGCCAACGTCCTGACTTTC,CASSKGAGANVLTF
TRBJ2-3,NA,many,TRBV2,TGTGCCAGCGACGGGGTTAGCACAGATACGCAGTATTTT,CASDGVSTDTQYF
TRBJ1-6,NA,few,TRBV10-3,TGTGCCATCAGTGTGGCAGTTGATCATTCACCCCTCCACTTT,CAISVAVDHSPLHF
TRBJ2-1,TRBD2,many,TRBV5-1,TGCGCCAGCAGCTTGGCCCCCGGGGGGAGCTCCTACAATGAGCAGTTCTTC,CASSLAPGGSSYNEQFF
TRBJ1-2,NA,many,TRBV6-4,TGTGCCAGCAGCGGAGGCTACACCTTC,CASSGGYTF
TRBJ2-2,TRBD2,many,TRBV20-1,TGCAGTGCTAGAAGACTAGCGGACCGGACCGGGGAGCTGTTTTTT,CSARRLADRTGELFF
TRBJ1-1,NA,many,TRBV18,TGTGCCAGCTCACCACCGGGCACTGAAGCTTTCTTT,CASSPPGTEAFF
TRBJ2-2,NA,many,TRBV6-2/TRBV6-3,TGTGCCAGCAGTTCCCTGACACGGACCGGGGAGCTGTTTTTT,CASSSLTRTGELFF
TRBJ2-4,NA,many,TRBV13,TGTGCCAGCAGCTTCGATCTAGCCAAAAACATTCAGTACTTC,CASSFDLAKNIQYF